The present TCR beta chain was sequenced within a study of CD8+CD57+ T cells in acquired aplastic anemia. At the level of the study: DNA recovered from sorted CD4+ and CD8+ cells had a mean of approximately 3 ug. Broader study findings: Common to patients and controls were approximately 30 CD8+ CDR3 sequences.

Genomic DNA templated the TCR beta VDJ and CDR3 profiling. In TCRdb, the reads were re-called with MiXCR into one record per CDR3 protein. Seen here are about 240,000 distinct CDR3 sequences, more than 40% observed once, and the top ten hold 6.5% to 8%. This clonotype has just one count. Antigen unknown. The authors sequenced patients whose flow cytometry had shown CD8+CD57+ cell expansion. Blood came from patients not yet given any therapy. Trimming cost V 1 base and J 10 bases, with 7 bases left between them. Germline V gives CDR1 DFQATT, CDR2 SNEGSKA (reference sequence). The CDR3 is made up of 10 amino acids.

Specimen: sorted CD4+, CD8+, or CD8+CD57+ T cells (not recorded which) from PBMCs. The chain combines TRBV20-1 with TRBJ1-1; a possible D gene is TRBD1 (5 bases). The clonotype comes from a human donor with aplastic anemia. CDR3 amino acids: CSARAGGAFF. CDR3 DNA: TGCAGTGCTAGAGCCGGGGGAGCTTTCTTT.